Below, 2 T cell receptor beta chains from the same sample are listed, as sequenced in a study of cytomegalovirus exposure and HLA in healthy donors. This table comes from immunoSEQ multiplex PCR, and its TCRdb copy is limited to in-frame clones, with some not included. The data show a few hundred thousand clones, 75% to 90% seen once. Material for sequencing was PBMCs. The receptors come from a woman aged 25 to 39 in good health and CMV-seropositive.

CDR3 sequence reads: CASRDEKGTEAFF. DNA for the CDR3: TGTGCCAGTAGAGACGAGAAAGGCACTGAAGCTTTCTTT. V gene TRBV19 combines with J gene TRBJ1-1; D gene unclear. With 6 bases removed from V and 4 bases from J, the gap between germline ends came to 12 bases. The CDR3 has 13 residues. Germline V gene data show CDR1 as LNHDA and CDR2 as SQIVND (reference sequence).

The chain recombines TRBV9 with TRBJ2-6, with unresolved D. The V end was cut by 3 bases, the J end by 0 bases, with 10 bases between. The length of the CDR3 is 16 residues. CDR1 SGDLS and CDR2 YYNGEE come from the germline V gene. The CDR3 sequence is CASSADVSSGANVLTF. The CDR3 DNA is TGTGCCAGCAGCGCGGACGTTAGCTCTGGGGCCAACGTCCTGACTTTC.